The sequence of this TCR beta chain was determined in a study of cytomegalovirus exposure and HLA in healthy donors. Clones were read by immunoSEQ multiplex PCR, and TCRdb kept only the in-frame ones, dropping some. The sample includes roughly 110,000 clones, 88% of them seen just once. There are 13 residues in the CDR3. V gave up 9 bases and J gave up 6 bases; unmatched junction bases: 10. Per germline, CDR1 SGHRS and CDR2 YFSETQ. The sample consisted of PBMCs. The source is a young woman in good health and CMV-seropositive. The rearrangement joins TRBV5-1 to TRBJ1-1; 8 nucleotides agree with TRBD1. CDR3 protein: CATRGQGVAEAFF. In DNA form, the CDR3 reads TGCGCCACCCGCGGACAGGGCGTCGCTGAAGCTTTCTTT.